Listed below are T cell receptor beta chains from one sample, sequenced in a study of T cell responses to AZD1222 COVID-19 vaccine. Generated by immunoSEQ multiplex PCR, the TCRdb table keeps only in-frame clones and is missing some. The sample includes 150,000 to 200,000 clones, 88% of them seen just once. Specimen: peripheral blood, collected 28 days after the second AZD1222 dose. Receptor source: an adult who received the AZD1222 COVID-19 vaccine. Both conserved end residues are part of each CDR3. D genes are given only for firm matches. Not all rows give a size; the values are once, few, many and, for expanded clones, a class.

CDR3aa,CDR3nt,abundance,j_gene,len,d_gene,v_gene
CASSPVAGANVLTF,TGTGCCAGCTCACCAGTGGCTGGGGCCAACGTCCTGACTTTC,.,TRBJ2-6,14,.,TRBV18
CASSQLAPGLAGVETQYF,TGTGCCAGCTCACAGCTCGCCCCGGGACTAGCGGGAGTTGAGACCCAGTACTTC,.,TRBJ2-5,18,TRBD2,TRBV18
CASSGGTGTEAFF,TGCGCCAGCAGCGGCGGGACCGGCACTGAAGCTTTCTTT,.,TRBJ1-1,13,.,TRBV5-1
CASSSISGNEKLFF,TGTGCCAGCAGTTCTATTAGCGGTAATGAAAAACTGTTTTTT,.,TRBJ1-4,14,.,TRBV28
CASSNPQTGMNIQYF,TGTGCCAGTAGTAACCCCCAGACAGGGATGAACATTCAGTACTTC,.,TRBJ2-4,15,TRBD1,TRBV19
CASSTPTGSKETQYF,TGTGCCAGCTCGACCCCGACAGGGAGCAAAGAGACCCAGTACTTC,.,TRBJ2-5,15,TRBD1,TRBV5-4
CASSIGALGNSPLHF,TGTGCCAGCAGCATAGGGGCGTTGGGCAATTCACCCCTCCACTTT,.,TRBJ1-6,15,.,TRBV6-5
CATVYRGKNTGELFF,TGTGCCACCGTCTACAGGGGTAAGAACACCGGGGAGCTGTTTTTT,once,TRBJ2-2,15,TRBD1,TRBV24-1
CASSPPMGAQETQYF,TGTGCCAGCAGTCCACCCATGGGGGCCCAAGAGACCCAGTACTTC,.,TRBJ2-5,15,.,TRBV28
CASSQDTSGTDTQYF,TGCGCCAGCAGCCAAGATACTAGCGGCACAGATACGCAGTATTTT,.,TRBJ2-3,15,TRBD2,TRBV4-3
CASSPLAGGSGANVLTF,TGTGCTAGCAGCCCACTAGCGGGAGGATCTGGGGCCAACGTCCTGACTTTC,.,TRBJ2-6,17,TRBD2,TRBV7-7
CASSLPLYEQYF,TGTGCCAGCAGCTTGCCCCTCTACGAGCAGTACTTC,once,TRBJ2-7,12,.,TRBV7-2
CASSLRQAGETQYF,TGTGCCAGCAGCTTAAGACAGGCCGGAGAGACCCAGTACTTC,.,TRBJ2-5,14,.,TRBV7-8
CASRGGSGNTIYF,TGTGCCAGCAGGGGGGGGTCTGGAAACACCATATATTTT,.,TRBJ1-3,13,.,TRBV27
CASSQVGAGGGEQYF,TGTGCCAGCAGCCAAGTGGGAGCGGGAGGTGGAGAGCAGTACTTC,.,TRBJ2-7,15,TRBD2,TRBV3-1/TRBV3-2
CAWDPSPSGANVLTF,TGTGCCTGGGACCCCTCACCCTCTGGGGCCAACGTCCTGACTTTC,.,TRBJ2-6,15,.,TRBV30
CAWSASGRAIETQYF,TGTGCCTGGAGTGCAAGCGGGAGGGCGATAGAGACCCAGTACTTC,.,TRBJ2-5,15,TRBD2,TRBV30
CASRVQGQPQHF,TGTGCCAGCAGGGTACAGGGTCAGCCCCAGCATTTT,.,TRBJ1-5,12,.,TRBV6-5
CASSYLDPNTEAFF,TGTGCCAGCAGTTACTTAGACCCGAACACTGAAGCTTTCTTT,.,TRBJ1-1,14,.,TRBV6-5
CATEDRGYEQYF,TGTGCCACCGAGGACAGGGGCTACGAGCAGTACTTC,.,TRBJ2-7,12,TRBD1,TRBV19
CASSKVDSTYEQYF,TGTGCCAGCAGCAAGGTGGACTCGACCTACGAGCAGTACTTC,.,TRBJ2-7,14,.,TRBV9
CASSPSGTSGRAVSNTQYF,TGTGCCAGCAGCCCATCCGGGACTAGCGGGAGGGCCGTTTCAAATACGCAGTATTTT,.,TRBJ2-3,19,TRBD2,TRBV3-1/TRBV3-2
CASSVSTEMNTEAFF,TGTGCCAGCAGCGTATCTACGGAAATGAACACTGAAGCTTTCTTT,.,TRBJ1-1,15,.,TRBV9
CASSLGGSGASGEQFF,TGTGCCAGCAGCTTAGGAGGTAGCGGGGCCTCCGGGGAGCAGTTCTTC,.,TRBJ2-1,16,TRBD2,TRBV7-2
CASSLLRLAGGLNTGELFF,TGTGCCAGCAGCTTGCTCCGACTAGCGGGAGGACTGAACACCGGGGAGCTGTTTTTT,.,TRBJ2-2,19,TRBD2,TRBV5-6
CASSLGQTTANEQFF,TGCGCCAGCAGCCTGGGACAAACGACCGCCAATGAGCAGTTCTTC,.,TRBJ2-1,15,.,TRBV5-1
CAWKDRVREKLFF,TGTGCCTGGAAAGACAGGGTCCGCGAAAAACTGTTTTTT,.,TRBJ1-4,13,TRBD1,TRBV30
CASSRGTGGGEKLFF,TGCGCCAGCAGCCGAGGGACAGGAGGGGGTGAAAAACTGTTTTTT,.,TRBJ1-4,15,TRBD1,TRBV4-3
CASSALGVKAYEQYF,TGTGCCAGCAGTGCCTTGGGGGTAAAGGCCTACGAGCAGTACTTC,once,TRBJ2-7,15,.,TRBV25-1